This TCR beta chain was recovered during a study of blood T cell repertoires in COVID-19. About the research overall: Samples came from the United States, Italy and Spain, spanning acute and convalescent COVID-19. PBMCs, B-cell-depleted T cells, or T cells provided the cDNA or gDNA that made up the material.

Per the authors' pipeline: Amplification with reference gene primers provided the estimates of nucleated cell counts. The data were produced by immunoSEQ multiplex PCR, yet TCRdb's version contains in-frame clones alone and is incomplete. V and J calls and clone size are those listed in that table; D and trimming were worked out from the DNA. The sample carries approximately 260,000 clones, approximately 87% recorded once. The germline V gene encodes CDR1 KGHSH and CDR2 LQKENI. The CDR3 runs to 15 residues. J was trimmed by 5 bases and V by 3 bases; bases with no gene match: 7. This TCR came from a human donor in a cohort sampled during active COVID-19. The chain links TRBV18 to TRBJ1-2; 9 bases are shared with TRBD1. Specimen: peripheral blood. CDR3 sequence (DNA): TGTGCCAGCTCACCGACGGACAGGGGTGGATATGGCTACACCTTC. Translated: CASSPTDRGGYGYTF.